The T cell receptor beta chain described here comes from a study of vaccination effects on CD4 cells after COVID-19. Study-level information: Sampling occurred a median 72 days post second dose, range 14 to 241.

Study-wide results and limits: Whether induced by infection or by vaccine, clones showed marked clonal contraction late after vaccination.

Clones were read by immunoSEQ multiplex PCR, and TCRdb kept only the in-frame ones, dropping some. The repertoire includes around 66,000 clones, around 70% of them detected once, and around 2.2% sits in the top ten. Upon completion of approximately ten days in culture, CD4+ T cells were isolated. Participants completed two doses of the BNT162b2 or mRNA-1273 vaccine. Cultures got half-medium changes with IL-2 on days 3 and 7. This clone was found once. Its target is not known. V shed 7 bases and J shed 0 bases, with 21 bases lying between them. Germline V gives CDR1 GTSNPN, CDR2 SVGIG (reference sequence). The CDR3 contains 16 residues.

Specimen: CD4+ T cells from PBMCs cultured without peptide, collected after COVID-19 vaccination. The chain joins TRBV30 to TRBJ1-1; no definite D call. The receptor was derived from a human donor who received a COVID-19 vaccine. CDR3 sequence: CASDRDPRVMNTEAFF. The CDR3 region has the DNA TGTGCCTCGGACCGGGATCCAAGGGTTATGAACACTGAAGCTTTCTTT. Looking up the rest from reference TRBV30 and TRBJ1-1 gives the full variable domain: SQTIHQWPATLVQPVGSPLSLECTVEGTSNPNLYWYRQAAGRGLQLLFYSVGIGQISSEVPQNLSASRPQDRQFILSSKKLLLSDSGFYLCASDRDPRVMNTEAFFGQGTRLTVV.